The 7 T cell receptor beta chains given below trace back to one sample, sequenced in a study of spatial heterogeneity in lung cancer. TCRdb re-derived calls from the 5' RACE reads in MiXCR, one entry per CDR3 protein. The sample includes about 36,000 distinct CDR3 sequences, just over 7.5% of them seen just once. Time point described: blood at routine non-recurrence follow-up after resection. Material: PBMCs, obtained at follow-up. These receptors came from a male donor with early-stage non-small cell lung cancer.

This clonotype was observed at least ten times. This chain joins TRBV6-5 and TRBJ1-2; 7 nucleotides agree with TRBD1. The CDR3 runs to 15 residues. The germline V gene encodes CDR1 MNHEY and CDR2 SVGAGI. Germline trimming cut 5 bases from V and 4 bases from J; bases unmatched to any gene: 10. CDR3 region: CASSAHRGSGYGYTF. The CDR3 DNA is TGTGCCAGCAGTGCACACAGGGGATCGGGCTATGGCTACACCTTC.

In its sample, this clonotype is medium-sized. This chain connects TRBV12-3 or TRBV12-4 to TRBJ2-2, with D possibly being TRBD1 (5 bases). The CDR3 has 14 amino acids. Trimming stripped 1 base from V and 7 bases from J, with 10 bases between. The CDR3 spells CASSLGRVNGELFF. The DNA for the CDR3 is TGTGCCAGCAGTTTAGGCAGGGTGAACGGGGAGCTGTTTTTT.

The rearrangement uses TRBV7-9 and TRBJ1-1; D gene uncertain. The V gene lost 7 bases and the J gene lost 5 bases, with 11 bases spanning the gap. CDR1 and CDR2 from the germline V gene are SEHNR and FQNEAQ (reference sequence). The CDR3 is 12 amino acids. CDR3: CASNYESTEAFF. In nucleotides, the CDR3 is TGTGCCAGCAATTACGAGAGTACTGAAGCTTTCTTT.

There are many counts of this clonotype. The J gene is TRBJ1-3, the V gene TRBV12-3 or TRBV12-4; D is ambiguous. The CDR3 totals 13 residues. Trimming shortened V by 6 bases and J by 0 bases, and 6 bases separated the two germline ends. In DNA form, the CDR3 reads TGTGCCAGCAGCGACATCTCTGGAAACACCATATATTTT. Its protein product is CASSDISGNTIYF.

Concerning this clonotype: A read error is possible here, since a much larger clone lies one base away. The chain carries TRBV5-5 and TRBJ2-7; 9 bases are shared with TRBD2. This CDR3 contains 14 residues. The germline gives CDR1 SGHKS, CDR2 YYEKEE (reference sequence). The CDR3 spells CASSSVAGDYERYF. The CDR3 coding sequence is TGTGCCAGCAGCAGCGTAGCGGGGGATTACGAGCGGTACTTC.

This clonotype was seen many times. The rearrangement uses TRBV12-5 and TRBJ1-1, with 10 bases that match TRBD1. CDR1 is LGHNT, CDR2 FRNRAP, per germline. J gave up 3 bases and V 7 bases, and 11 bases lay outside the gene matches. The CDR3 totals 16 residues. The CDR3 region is CASARQLDRGDTEAFF. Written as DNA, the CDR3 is TGTGCTAGTGCCCGACAACTGGACAGGGGGGACACTGAAGCTTTCTTT.

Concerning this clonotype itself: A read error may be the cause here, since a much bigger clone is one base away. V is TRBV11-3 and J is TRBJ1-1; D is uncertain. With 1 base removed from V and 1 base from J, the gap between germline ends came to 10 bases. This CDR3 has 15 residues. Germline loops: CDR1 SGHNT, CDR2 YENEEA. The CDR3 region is CASSLATSPNTEAFF. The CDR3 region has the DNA TGTGCCAGCAGCTTAGCGACAAGTCCGAACACTGAAGCTTTCTTT.